This T cell receptor (beta chain) was sequenced for a study of blood T cell repertoires in COVID-19. Background on the study: Samples taken during acute and convalescent COVID-19 were collected in the United States, Italy and Spain.

All enrollees were roughly 18 to 90 years old and from 20 to 25 US areas. Produced via immunoSEQ multiplex PCR; TCRdb's table is partial and in-frame only. The sample lists around 500,000 clones; less than 90% were seen once. Germline values: CDR1 KGHDR, CDR2 SFDVKD. CDR3 length: 16 amino acids. V lost 4 bases to trimming and J lost 5 bases, with 19 bases between them. Sequencing used PBMCs or T cells enriched from blood (not recorded which). The chain combines TRBV24-1 with TRBJ1-2; TRBD1 is a possible D gene (6 bases). This clonotype originated in a woman aged 55-69 years who had recovered from COVID-19. CDR3 bases: TGTGCCACCAGTGACCGATGGACAGACAGGCCGTATGGCTACACCTTC. Residues: CATSDRWTDRPYGYTF.